Below, 9 T cell receptor beta chains from the same sample are listed, as sequenced in a study of shared clonotypes between healthy human individuals. Assay used: immunoSEQ multiplex PCR; TCRdb lists only in-frame clones, some missing. Of some 1 million clones in the sample, about 74% were seen once. Material for sequencing was memory CD4+ T cells sorted from blood. Subset reported: CD45RA-negative fraction. The receptors derive from a man between 18 and 35 years old in good health.

This clone was observed once. This chain links TRBV7-2 with TRBJ2-3; TRBD1 matches at 11 bases. Germline CDR1 SGHTA, CDR2 FQGNSA. V lost 5 bases to trimming and J lost 4 bases; unmatched junction nucleotides: 8. CDR3 length equals 16 residues. The CDR3 DNA is TGTGCCAGCAGCCCCTCCCCGGGACAGGGGGCAGATACGCAGTATTTT. It specifies CASSPSPGQGADTQYF.

This clone was recorded once. The identical CDR3 is also encoded by other nucleotide sequences in the sample. V gene TRBV6-1 combines with J gene TRBJ1-2; D is unresolved. The length of the CDR3 is 13 residues. Germline CDR1 MNHNS, CDR2 SASEGT. V was clipped by 1 base and J by 4 bases, with 7 bases between them. CDR3 amino acids: CASSEGGFYGYTF. CDR3 bases: TGTGCCAGCAGTGAAGGTGGTTTCTATGGCTACACCTTC.

The chain is built from TRBV2 and TRBJ2-7, with D maybe TRBD2 (5 bases). Germline V lookup: CDR1 SNHLY, CDR2 FYNNEI. V was trimmed by 4 bases and J by 0 bases, leaving 13 bases between them. This CDR3 is built from 15 residues. The CDR3 coding sequence is TGTGCCAGCAGTGTAGGTGGGGAGAGCTCCTACGAGCAGTACTTC. This gives the protein CASSVGGESSYEQYF. The full variable domain, in which reference TRBV2 and TRBJ2-7 provide the parts outside the CDR3, is EPEVTQTPSHQVTQMGQEVILRCVPISNHLYFYWYRQILGQKVEFLVSFYNNEISEKSEIFDDQFSVERPDGSNFTLKIRSTKLEDSAMYFCASSVGGESSYEQYFGPGTRLTVT.

This rearrangement joins TRBV2 to TRBJ2-2; D remains unclear. Germline lookup yields CDR1 SNHLY and CDR2 FYNNEI. CDR3 size: 15 residues. V was shortened by 6 bases and J by 0 bases, with 11 bases between the two germline ends. This CDR3 is CASRPSITNTGELFF. In nucleotides, the CDR3 is TGTGCCAGCAGACCTAGTATCACGAACACCGGGGAGCTGTTTTTT.

V is TRBV11-2 and J is TRBJ1-2; 7 bases agree with TRBD1. The junction had 5 bases not matched to a gene; V was cut back by 5 bases and J by 5 bases. Germline V CDR1 and CDR2: SGHAT, FQNNGV. The CDR3 contains 13 residues. CDR3 protein: CASSPDRQYGYTF. The DNA of the CDR3 is TGTGCCAGCAGCCCGGACAGGCAGTATGGCTACACCTTC.

The gene calls are TRBV6-5 and TRBJ2-2; D is unclear. V was cut by 6 bases and J by 5 bases, with 10 bases left in between. The CDR3 totals 13 residues. Germline values: CDR1 MNHEY, CDR2 SVGAGI. The CDR3 coding sequence is TGTGCCAGCAGGACCACTTCGACCGGGGAGCTGTTTTTT. It codes for CASRTTSTGELFF.

For this clone: A much larger clone lies one base from this, so it may be a read error. The rearrangement links TRBV9 to TRBJ2-7; 7 bases agree with TRBD1. Germline-derived CDR1 and CDR2 are SGDLS and YYNGEE. CDR3 length equals 13 residues. J gave up 1 base and V 3 bases, and 1 base lay outside the gene matches. The CDR3 bases are TGTGCCAGCAGCGCACAGGGGTCCTACGAGCAGTACTTC. Encoded protein: CASSAQGSYEQYF.

The chain combines TRBV7-9 with TRBJ1-1; 7 bases fit TRBD1. V shed 3 bases and J 0 bases; nucleotides not matched to a gene: 10. Germline-derived CDR1 and CDR2 are SEHNR and FQNEAQ (reference sequence). The CDR3 spans 17 residues. The CDR3: CASSLLVKGALNTEAFF. CDR3 bases: TGTGCCAGCAGCTTGCTCGTGAAGGGGGCTCTGAACACTGAAGCTTTCTTT.

The V call is TRBV7-8, the J call TRBJ2-2; D call uncertain. The CDR3 contains 16 residues. Between the trimmed V and J ends, which lost 5 bases and 1 base, there was a span of 14 bases. Germline CDR1 is SGHVS and CDR2 is FQNEAQ. Here the CDR3 reads CASSPIVTQNTGELFF. In DNA form, the CDR3 reads TGTGCCAGCAGCCCAATCGTGACACAGAACACCGGGGAGCTGTTTTTT.